The rows below give T cell receptor beta chains drawn from one sample of a study of T cell changes during pregnancy in multiple sclerosis. Clones were sequenced by immunoSEQ multiplex PCR, and TCRdb holds only the in-frame ones, with some missing. The sample includes tens of thousands of clones, roughly nine tenths seen only once; the top ten take approximately 2.8%. The specimen comprised CD4+ T cells from peripheral blood mononuclear cells, sampled in the third trimester of pregnancy. Source of these receptors: a female donor in good health, enrolled as a control in a pregnancy study. The conserved cysteine and the conserved F or W are not part of the CDR3 here. Size values are once, few and many counts, or a class for expanded clones, and some rows have none.

- TRBJ2-1 TRBV5-1 ASSLEGTSYNEQF
- TRBJ2-3 TRBV27 ASSSGLLDTQY
- TRBJ1-4 TRBV4-3 ASSQDLRATNEKLF
- TRBJ2-7 TRBV7-8 ASSDRGLYEQY
- TRBJ2-1 TRBV4-1 ASSQDKEGWGRAGNEQF
- TRBJ2-4 TRBV6-1 ASSEEGEGSKNIQY
- TRBJ1-5 TRBV2 ASIGVRGNQPQH
- TRBJ1-1 TRBV9 ASSSPGALNTEAF
- TRBJ1-4 TRBV4-1 ASSQVREKLF
- TRBJ2-5 TRBV5-5 ASSIREGLAETQY
- TRBJ2-7 TRBV28 ASSLFRAGVSEQY
once TRBJ1-1 TRBV2 ASSVERAGNTEAF
- TRBJ2-5 TRBV6-1 ASSRPGLVGETQY
- TRBJ2-3 TRBV9 ASSFLGTGGTDTQY
once TRBJ2-3 TRBV5-1 ASSYASGGTDTQY
- TRBJ1-2 TRBV9 ASSVLSNYGYT
few TRBJ2-7 TRBV7-9 ASSRLRQGPGQY
- TRBJ2-7 TRBV7-6 ASSSIQGPYEQY
- TRBJ1-2 TRBV11-2 ASSTDRAGYT
- TRBJ1-1 TRBV10-3 AIRQGYTEAF
- TRBJ2-7 TRBV7-2 ASSSVALRATGEQY
- TRBJ1-1 TRBV2 ASSITGYGTGEAF
- TRBJ2-7 TRBV5-1 ASSLVLAGGNEQY
- TRBJ1-2 TRBV6-5 ASSYQQGARDGYT
- TRBJ1-5 TRBV6-1 ASMGEGNQPQH
- TRBJ1-4 TRBV5-1 ASSSGQFDEKLF
- TRBJ1-3 TRBV21-1 ASSTTRAHSGNTIY
few TRBJ1-3 TRBV5-4 ASSPTFESSGNTIY
- TRBJ1-5 TRBV4-1 ASTAHPWSSRTGDQPQH
- TRBJ2-1 TRBV7-9 ASSWVGQARSYNEQF
- TRBJ2-3 TRBV5-1 ASSVDGSDTQY
- TRBJ1-1 TRBV7-8 ASSAGTGAMNTEAF
- TRBJ1-3 TRBV5-5 ASSFTPVDTIY
- TRBJ1-2 TRBV28 ASSGQGIRGYT
- TRBJ1-2 TRBV6-1 ASGGGRANYGYT
- TRBJ2-3 TRBV19 ASTPLAGTDTQY
- TRBJ1-5 TRBV7-2 ASSLGQGDQPQH
- TRBJ2-1 TRBV21-1 ASSREKGNPCYNEQF
- TRBJ1-1 TRBV2 ASSLNRGGTEAF
- TRBJ1-5 TRBV15 ATSESRQPQH
- TRBJ2-7 TRBV6-1 ASSQDRVSYEQY
- TRBJ2-5 TRBV2 ASSNVGWTKEETQY
- TRBJ2-5 TRBV7-9 ASSSTAGGETQY
- TRBJ2-5 TRBV2 ASSTSRGSLQETQY
- TRBJ1-1 TRBV18 ASSTDRDMNTEAF
- TRBJ1-6 TRBV5-1 ASSGGRTGDSPLH
few TRBJ2-1 TRBV20-1 SAGTYNEQF
- TRBJ2-3 TRBV7-9 ASNTPAGAAITDTQY
- TRBJ2-1 TRBV11-3 ASSAQTGGEQF
- TRBJ1-2 TRBV2 ASSELRSYGYT
- TRBJ2-7 TRBV4-1 ASSQVLRGPGLGEQY
- TRBJ1-5 TRBV28 ATVVSASNNQPQH
- TRBJ2-1 TRBV10-3 ANEPPDYEYNEQF